This record concerns one TCR beta chain sequence. The antigen is undetermined. The data originate from a study of T-cell memory formation after mild COVID-19. Germline V lookup: CDR1 MNHNY, CDR2 SVGAGI (reference sequence). V lost 5 bases, J lost 6 bases, and 5 bases lay in between. The CDR3 runs 11 residues. The authors produced TCR alpha and TCR beta cDNA libraries with sample barcodes and UMIs by 5'RACE using constant-segment primers. TCRdb ran MiXCR on the 5' RACE reads and lists one entry per CDR3 protein. In the table there are about 620,000 distinct CDR3 sequences, approximately 19% of which are singletons. General observations from the study: Some clones that responded turned up in pre-infection memory, which suggests that cross-reactive memory joined in. Later expanders leaned toward CD4+, whereas clones contracting from day 15 to 85 were balanced CD4/CD8. Second-wave clones that peaked on day 37 lacked confirmed SARS-CoV-2 specificity.

The TCR was taken from an adult woman who had mild COVID-19 (a few samples of this study predate the infection). Cell type and time point are not known. What was sequenced was PBMCs or a T cell subset sorted from them (not recorded which). This rearrangement joins TRBV6-6 to TRBJ2-1; D not certain. The CDR3 nucleotides read TGTGCCAGCAGTCCCCCCAATGAGCAGTTCTTC. Translated: CASSPPNEQFF.